Following are 16 T cell receptor beta chains from one sample sequenced in a study of blood T cell repertoires in COVID-19. Libraries were prepared by immunoSEQ multiplex PCR; TCRdb keeps only in-frame clonotypes and omits some of them. This table has some 180,000 clones, around 83% appearing once. The sample consisted of peripheral blood. Every receptor here comes from a woman aged 55-75 years with acute or convalescent COVID-19.

The chain uses TRBV7-2 and TRBJ2-2, with 8 bases that match TRBD2. This CDR3 has 18 residues. V gave up 2 bases and J gave up 0 bases; unmatched junction bases: 8. Per the germline V gene, CDR1 is SGHTA and CDR2 is FQGNSA. The CDR3 loop is CASSLYGLALANTGELFF. For the CDR3, the DNA is TGTGCCAGCAGCTTATACGGACTAGCACTTGCGAACACCGGGGAGCTGTTTTTT.

The rearrangement joins TRBV6-5 to TRBJ2-6; TRBD2 might be the D (6 bases). Germline loops: CDR1 MNHEY, CDR2 SVGAGI. Trimming left V 2 bases short and J 3 bases short, with 8 bases between. The CDR3 covers 15 residues. The CDR3 spells CASSYVGSGANVLTF. Here the CDR3 DNA reads TGTGCCAGCAGTTACGTCGGGAGTGGGGCCAACGTCCTGACTTTC.

This clone was seen only once. This chain links TRBV19 with TRBJ1-2; tentatively, D is TRBD1 (5 bases). V was clipped by 6 bases and J by 1 base, with 12 bases between them. There are 14 residues in the CDR3. Germline CDR1 and CDR2: LNHDA and SQIVND (reference sequence). The CDR3 DNA reads as TGTGCCAGTAGACCCCTAAGGGGTAACTATGGCTACACCTTC. Protein sequence: CASRPLRGNYGYTF.

The V gene is TRBV28, the J gene TRBJ2-7, with D possibly being TRBD2 (5 bases). V lost 5 bases and J 3 bases, leaving 11 bases between the germline ends. The CDR3 has 13 residues. CDR1 is MDHEN, CDR2 SYDVKM, per germline. The CDR3 region has the DNA TGTGCCAGCAGTCCCGGACTGAACTACGAGCAGTACTTC. Its protein is CASSPGLNYEQYF.

The gene calls are TRBV7-3 and TRBJ1-2; TRBD1 is a possible D gene (5 bases). In germline, CDR1 is SGHTA, CDR2 FQGTGA. V dropped 2 bases and J dropped 3 bases, with 7 bases sitting between them. The CDR3 extends over 13 amino acids. CDR3: CASSLRGDYGYTF. CDR3 DNA: TGTGCCAGCAGCTTACGGGGGGACTATGGCTACACCTTC.

The V and J genes are TRBV28 and TRBJ1-5, with D hard to call. Trimming pared 2 bases from V and 4 bases from J, leaving 6 bases between. This CDR3 has 13 amino acids. Germline CDR1 MDHEN, CDR2 SYDVKM. CDR3 loop: CASSLRRNQPQHF. In DNA, the CDR3 is TGTGCCAGCAGTTTAAGGAGAAATCAGCCCCAGCATTTT.

V is TRBV9 and J is TRBJ1-2; tentatively, D is TRBD1 (5 bases). The germline CDR1 and CDR2 sequences are SGDLS and YYNGEE. V gave up 0 bases and J gave up 0 bases, with 12 bases separating them. CDR3 length: 16 amino acids. DNA of the CDR3: TGTGCCAGCAGCGTAGCCCAGGACATTTCTAACTATGGCTACACCTTC. It encodes CASSVAQDISNYGYTF.

This chain joins TRBV11-2 and TRBJ2-1; tentative D call: TRBD2 (5 bases). The germline V gene encodes CDR1 SGHAT and CDR2 FQNNGV. The CDR3 runs 15 residues. Trimming removed 5 bases from V and 0 bases from J, with 11 bases in between. The CDR3 loop reads CASSEGGSSYNEQFF. The CDR3 DNA reads TGTGCCAGCAGCGAGGGCGGTAGCTCCTACAATGAGCAGTTCTTC.

The V call is TRBV7-2, the J call TRBJ2-7; D is uncertain. With 1 base removed from V and 2 bases from J, the gap between germline ends came to 9 bases. Germline V gives CDR1 SGHTA, CDR2 FQGNSA. The CDR3 runs 14 residues. CDR3 nucleotide sequence: TGTGCCAGCAGCTTAGACAGATGGGCCTACGAGCAGTACTTC. Translated, it gives CASSLDRWAYEQYF.

The chain couples TRBV3-1 (or the pseudogene TRBV3-2) to TRBJ2-1; 11 positions match TRBD2. The CDR3 is 15 amino acids. Per the germline V gene, CDR1 is LGHDT and CDR2 is YNNKEL (reference sequence). Trimming removed 6 bases from V and 7 bases from J; junction bases left unmatched: 8. The CDR3 nucleotides are TGTGCCAGCAGTTTAGCGGGAGGGGGGTATAATGAGCAGTTCTTC. This gives the protein CASSLAGGGYNEQFF.

This clone was seen more than once but under ten times. The rearrangement joins TRBV27 to TRBJ1-2, with D tentatively TRBD1 (6 bases). The V end lost 5 bases, the J end lost 7 bases, and 14 bases lay between the germline ends. This CDR3 region has 13 residues. Germline CDR1 is MNHEY and CDR2 is SMNVEV (reference sequence). CDR3 bases: TGTGCCAGCAGTCCCCAGGGGCTAGTTGGCTACACCTTC. The encoded protein is CASSPQGLVGYTF.

V usage is TRBV7-3 and J usage is TRBJ2-1, with 9 bases lining up with TRBD2. This CDR3 comprises 15 residues. J lost 3 bases, V lost 5 bases, and 5 bases had no gene match. Germline V gene lookup returns CDR1 SGHTA and CDR2 FQGTGA. The chain's CDR3 is CASSRSGGRYNEQFF. CDR3 nucleotides: TGTGCCAGCAGCCGTAGCGGGGGACGCTACAATGAGCAGTTCTTC.

This clone is a singleton in its sample. The chain uses TRBV18 and TRBJ2-1; 11 nucleotides agree with TRBD2. The CDR3 is made up of 16 amino acids. V lost 3 bases, J lost 7 bases, and 8 bases stayed unmatched. Germline V lookup: CDR1 KGHSH, CDR2 LQKENI. CDR3 protein: CASSPVGPSGRNEQFF. CDR3 DNA: TGTGCCAGCTCACCGGTGGGTCCTAGCGGGAGGAATGAGCAGTTCTTC.

This chain joins TRBV19 and TRBJ1-1, with D unclear. CDR1 is LNHDA and CDR2 is SQIVND in the germline V gene (reference sequence). The CDR3 is 13 amino acids. V was shortened by 5 bases and J by 1 base, with 8 bases between the two germline ends. The CDR3 here is CASSGEANTEAFF. As DNA, the CDR3 is TGTGCCAGTAGTGGGGAGGCGAACACTGAAGCTTTCTTT.

As for this clone: At one of its ends the junction is not consistent with the germline gene, which may arise from a read error. The genes are TRBV29-1 and TRBJ1-3; D remains ambiguous. The CDR3 extends over 13 amino acids. Germline assignment: CDR1 SQVTM and CDR2 ANQGSEA. Here the CDR3 reads CSVEGSSGNTIYF. The CDR3, as DNA: TGCAGCGTCGAAGGGAGCTCTGGAAACACCATATATTTT. Full variable domain (remainder filled in from reference TRBV29-1 and TRBJ1-3): SAVISQKPSRDICQRGTSLTIQCQVDSQVTMMFWYRQQPGQSLTLIATANQGSEATYESGFVIDKFPISRPNLTFSTLTVSNMSPEDSSIYLCSVEGSSGNTIYFGEGSWLTVV.

The chain joins TRBV28 to TRBJ1-2; TRBD1 is a possible D gene (6 bases). The CDR3 is 15 amino acids. V was pared by 1 base and J by 8 bases, with 17 bases between. The germline gives CDR1 MDHEN, CDR2 SYDVKM. The CDR3 region has the DNA TGTGCCAGCAGTTTATTGACTCAGGGGCTCGGGGGCTACACCTTC. This translates into CASSLLTQGLGGYTF.